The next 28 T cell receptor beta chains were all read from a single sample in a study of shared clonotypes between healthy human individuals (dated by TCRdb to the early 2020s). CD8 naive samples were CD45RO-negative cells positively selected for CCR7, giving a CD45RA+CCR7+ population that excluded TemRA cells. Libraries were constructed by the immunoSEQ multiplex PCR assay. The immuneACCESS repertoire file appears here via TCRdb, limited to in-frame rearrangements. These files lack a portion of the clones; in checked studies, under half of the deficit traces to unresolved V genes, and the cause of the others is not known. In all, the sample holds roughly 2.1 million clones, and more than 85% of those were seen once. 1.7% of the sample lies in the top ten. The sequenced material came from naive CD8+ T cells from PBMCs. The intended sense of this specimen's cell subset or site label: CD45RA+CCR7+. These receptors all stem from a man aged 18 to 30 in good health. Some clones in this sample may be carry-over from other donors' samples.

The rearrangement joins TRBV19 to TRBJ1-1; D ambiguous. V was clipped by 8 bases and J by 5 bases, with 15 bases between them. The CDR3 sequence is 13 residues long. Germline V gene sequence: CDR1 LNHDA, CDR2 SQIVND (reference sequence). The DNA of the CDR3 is TGTGCCAGTCTCGCTGGGCTGGGAACTGAAGCTTTCTTT. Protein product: CASLAGLGTEAFF.

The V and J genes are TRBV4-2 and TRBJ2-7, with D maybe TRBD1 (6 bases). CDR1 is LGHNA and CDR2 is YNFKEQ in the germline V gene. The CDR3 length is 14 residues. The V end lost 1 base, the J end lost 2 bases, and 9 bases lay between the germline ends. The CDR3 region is CASSQARGPYEQYF. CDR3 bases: TGTGCCAGCAGCCAAGCCAGGGGCCCCTACGAGCAGTACTTC.

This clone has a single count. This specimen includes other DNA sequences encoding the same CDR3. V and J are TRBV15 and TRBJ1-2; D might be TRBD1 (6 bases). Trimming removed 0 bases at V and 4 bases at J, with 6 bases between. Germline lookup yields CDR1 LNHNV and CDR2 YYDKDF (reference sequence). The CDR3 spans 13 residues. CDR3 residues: CATSRDRGYGYTF. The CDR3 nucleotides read TGTGCCACCAGCAGAGACAGGGGCTATGGCTACACCTTC. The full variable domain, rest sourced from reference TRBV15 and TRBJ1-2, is DAMVIQNPRYQVTQFGKPVTLSCSQTLNHNVMYWYQQKSSQAPKLLFHYYDKDFNNEADTPDNFQSRRPNTSFCFLDIRSPGLGDTAMYLCATSRDRGYGYTFGSGTRLTVV.

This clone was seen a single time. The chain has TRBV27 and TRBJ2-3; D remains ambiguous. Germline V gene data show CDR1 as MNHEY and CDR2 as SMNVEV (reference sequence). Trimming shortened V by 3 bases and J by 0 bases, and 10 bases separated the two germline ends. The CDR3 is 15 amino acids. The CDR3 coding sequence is TGTGCCAGCAGTTTGACGGCCCAAAGCACAGATACGCAGTATTTT. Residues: CASSLTAQSTDTQYF.

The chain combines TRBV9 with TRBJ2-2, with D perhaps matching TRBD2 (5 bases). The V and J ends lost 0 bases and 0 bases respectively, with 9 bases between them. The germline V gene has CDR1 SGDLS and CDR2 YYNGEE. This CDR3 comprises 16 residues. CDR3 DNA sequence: TGTGCCAGCAGCGTAGCGAGCGGCGCGAACACCGGGGAGCTGTTTTTT. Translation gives CASSVASGANTGELFF. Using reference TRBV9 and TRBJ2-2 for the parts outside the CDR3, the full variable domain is DSGVTQTPKHLITATGQRVTLRCSPRSGDLSVYWYQQSLDQGLQFLIQYYNGEERAKGNILERFSAQQFPDLHSELNLSSLELGDSALYFCASSVASGANTGELFFGEGSRLTVL.

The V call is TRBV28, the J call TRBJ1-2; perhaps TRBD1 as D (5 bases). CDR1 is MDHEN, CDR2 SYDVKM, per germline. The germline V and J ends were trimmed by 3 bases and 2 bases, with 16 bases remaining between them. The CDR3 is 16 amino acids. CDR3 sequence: CASSFPRWGLNYGYTF. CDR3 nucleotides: TGTGCCAGCAGTTTCCCCCGCTGGGGCTTAAACTATGGCTACACCTTC.

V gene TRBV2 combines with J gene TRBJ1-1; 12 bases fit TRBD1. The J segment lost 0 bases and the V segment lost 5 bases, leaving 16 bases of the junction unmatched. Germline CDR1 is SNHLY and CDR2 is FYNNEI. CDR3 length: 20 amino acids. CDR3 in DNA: TGTGCCAGCAGTACTCCTGGGACAGGGGGCGCGGGCCGAATGAACACTGAAGCTTTCTTT. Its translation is CASSTPGTGGAGRMNTEAFF.

For the CDR3, the DNA is TGTGCCAGCGCCGCGGGGGGCGGGAGAGAGACCCAGTACTTC. This gives the protein CASAAGGGRETQYF. The chain uses TRBV7-2 and TRBJ2-5; TRBD2 aligns across 8 bases. The CDR3 totals 14 residues. Germline values: CDR1 SGHTA, CDR2 FQGNSA. J was trimmed by 4 bases and V by 8 bases; bases with no gene match: 9.

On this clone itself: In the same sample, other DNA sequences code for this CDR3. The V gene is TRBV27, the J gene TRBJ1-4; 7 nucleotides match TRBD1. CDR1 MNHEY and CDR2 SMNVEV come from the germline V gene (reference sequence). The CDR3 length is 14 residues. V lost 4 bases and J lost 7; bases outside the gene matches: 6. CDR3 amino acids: CASSYRQGGEKLFF. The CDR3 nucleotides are TGTGCCAGCAGTTATCGGCAGGGGGGTGAAAAACTGTTTTTT.

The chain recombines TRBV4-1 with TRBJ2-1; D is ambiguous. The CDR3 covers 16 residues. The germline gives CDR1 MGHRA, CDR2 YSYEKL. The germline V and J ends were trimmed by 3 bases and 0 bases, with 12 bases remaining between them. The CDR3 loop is CASSHDGRSSYNEQFF. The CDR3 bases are TGCGCCAGCAGCCATGACGGGCGTAGCTCCTACAATGAGCAGTTCTTC.

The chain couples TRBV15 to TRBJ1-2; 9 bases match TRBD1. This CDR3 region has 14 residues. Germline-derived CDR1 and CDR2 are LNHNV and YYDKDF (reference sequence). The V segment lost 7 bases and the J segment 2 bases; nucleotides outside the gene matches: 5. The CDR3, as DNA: TGTGCCACCAAAAAAGGACAGGGGAACTATGGCTACACCTTC. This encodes CATKKGQGNYGYTF.

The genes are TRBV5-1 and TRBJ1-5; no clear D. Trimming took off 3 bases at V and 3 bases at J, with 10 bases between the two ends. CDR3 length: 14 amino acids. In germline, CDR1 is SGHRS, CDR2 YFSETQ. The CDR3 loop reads CASSSGPPNQPQHF. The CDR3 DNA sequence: TGCGCCAGCAGCTCGGGCCCCCCCAATCAGCCCCAGCATTTT.

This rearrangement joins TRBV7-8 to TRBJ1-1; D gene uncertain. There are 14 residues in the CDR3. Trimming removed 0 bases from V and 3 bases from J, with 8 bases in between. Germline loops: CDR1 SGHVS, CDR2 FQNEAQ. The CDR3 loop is CASSLAPGHTEAFF. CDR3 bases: TGTGCCAGCAGCTTAGCTCCCGGGCACACTGAAGCTTTCTTT.

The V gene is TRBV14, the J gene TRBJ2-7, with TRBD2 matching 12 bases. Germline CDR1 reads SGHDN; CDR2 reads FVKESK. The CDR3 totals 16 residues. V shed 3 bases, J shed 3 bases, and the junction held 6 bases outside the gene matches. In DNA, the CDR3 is TGTGCCAGCAGCCACGGACTAGCGGGATATTTCTACGAGCAGTACTTC. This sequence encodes CASSHGLAGYFYEQYF.

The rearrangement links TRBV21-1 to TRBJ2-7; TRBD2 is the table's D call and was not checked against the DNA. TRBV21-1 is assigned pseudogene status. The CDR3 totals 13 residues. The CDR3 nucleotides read TGTGCCAGCAGTGGGGGGGGCTCCTACGAGCAGTACTTC. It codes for CASSGGGSYEQYF.

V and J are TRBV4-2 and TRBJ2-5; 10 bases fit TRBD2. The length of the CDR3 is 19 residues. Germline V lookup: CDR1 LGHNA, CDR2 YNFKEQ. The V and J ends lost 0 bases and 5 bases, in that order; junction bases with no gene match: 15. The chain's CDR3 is CASSQDLLEAGGPGETQYF. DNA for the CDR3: TGTGCCAGCAGCCAAGATCTTTTAGAAGCGGGAGGGCCGGGGGAGACCCAGTACTTC.

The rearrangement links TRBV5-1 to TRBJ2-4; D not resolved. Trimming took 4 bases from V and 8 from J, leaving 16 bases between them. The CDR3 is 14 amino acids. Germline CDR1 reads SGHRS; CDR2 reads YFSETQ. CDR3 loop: CASSPRTILDIQYF. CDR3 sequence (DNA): TGCGCCAGCAGCCCGAGGACGATCCTGGACATTCAGTACTTC.

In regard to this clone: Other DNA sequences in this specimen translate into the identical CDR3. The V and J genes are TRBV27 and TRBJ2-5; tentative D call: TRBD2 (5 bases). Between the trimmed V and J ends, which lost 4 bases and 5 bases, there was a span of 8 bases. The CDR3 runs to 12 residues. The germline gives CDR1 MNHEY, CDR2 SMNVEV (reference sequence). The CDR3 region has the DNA TGTGCCAGCAGTTCCGGCGGGGAGACCCAGTACTTC. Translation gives CASSSGGETQYF.

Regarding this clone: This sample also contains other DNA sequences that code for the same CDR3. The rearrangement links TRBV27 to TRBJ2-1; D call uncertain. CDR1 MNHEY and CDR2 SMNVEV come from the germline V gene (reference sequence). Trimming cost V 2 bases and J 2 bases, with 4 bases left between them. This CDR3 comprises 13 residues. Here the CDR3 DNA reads TGTGCCAGCAGTTTAAGGGCCTACAATGAGCAGTTCTTC. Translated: CASSLRAYNEQFF.

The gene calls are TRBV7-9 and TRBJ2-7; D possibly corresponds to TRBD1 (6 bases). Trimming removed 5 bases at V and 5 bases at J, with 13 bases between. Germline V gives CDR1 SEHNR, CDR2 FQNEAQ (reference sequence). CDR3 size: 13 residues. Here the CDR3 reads CASSQQGNHEQYF. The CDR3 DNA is TGTGCCAGCAGCCAACAGGGTAACCACGAGCAGTACTTC.

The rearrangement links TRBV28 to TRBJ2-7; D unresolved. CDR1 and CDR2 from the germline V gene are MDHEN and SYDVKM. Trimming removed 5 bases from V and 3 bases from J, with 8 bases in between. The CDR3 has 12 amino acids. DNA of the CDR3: TGTGCCAGCAGTAAGACTGGCTACGAGCAGTACTTC. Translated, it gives CASSKTGYEQYF.

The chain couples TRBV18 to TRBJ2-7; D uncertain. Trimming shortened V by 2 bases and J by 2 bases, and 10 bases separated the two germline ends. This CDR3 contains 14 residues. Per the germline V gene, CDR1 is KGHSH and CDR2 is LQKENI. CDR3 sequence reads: CASSPAPLAYEQYF. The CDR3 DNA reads TGTGCCAGCTCACCAGCACCTCTCGCCTACGAGCAGTACTTC.

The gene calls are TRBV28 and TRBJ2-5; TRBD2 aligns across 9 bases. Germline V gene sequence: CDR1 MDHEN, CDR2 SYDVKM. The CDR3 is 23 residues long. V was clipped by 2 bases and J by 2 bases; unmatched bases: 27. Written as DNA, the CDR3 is TGTGCCAGCAGTTTAGCACTCTTCGGTGACAGGGACGAGACTAGCGGAAAACAAGAGACCCAGTACTTC. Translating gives CASSLALFGDRDETSGKQETQYF.

The CDR3, as DNA: TGTGCCAGCAATGGACAGGGAAACACCGGGGAGCTGTTTTTT. It is translated as CASNGQGNTGELFF. The chain has TRBV27 and TRBJ2-2; TRBD1 agrees at 8 bases. CDR1 MNHEY and CDR2 SMNVEV come from the germline V gene (reference sequence). V shed 7 bases and J 2 bases; nucleotides not matched to a gene: 3. The CDR3 spans 14 residues.

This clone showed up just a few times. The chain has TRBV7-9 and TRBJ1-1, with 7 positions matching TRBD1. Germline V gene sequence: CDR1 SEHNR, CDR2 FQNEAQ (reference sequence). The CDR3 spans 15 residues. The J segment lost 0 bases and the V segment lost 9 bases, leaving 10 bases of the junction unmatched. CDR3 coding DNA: TGTGCCAGTCGAGAGGGACAGACCATGAACACTGAAGCTTTCTTT. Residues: CASREGQTMNTEAFF.

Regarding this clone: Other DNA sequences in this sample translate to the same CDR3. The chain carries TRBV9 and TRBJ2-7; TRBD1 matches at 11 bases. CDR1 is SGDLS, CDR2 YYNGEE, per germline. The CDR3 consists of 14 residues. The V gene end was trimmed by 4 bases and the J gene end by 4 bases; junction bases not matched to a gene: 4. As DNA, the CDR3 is TGTGCCAGCAGCTACGGGACAGGGGGGTACGAGCAGTACTTC. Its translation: CASSYGTGGYEQYF. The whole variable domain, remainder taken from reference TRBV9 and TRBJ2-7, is DSGVTQTPKHLITATGQRVTLRCSPRSGDLSVYWYQQSLDQGLQFLIQYYNGEERAKGNILERFSAQQFPDLHSELNLSSLELGDSALYFCASSYGTGGYEQYFGPGTRLTVT.

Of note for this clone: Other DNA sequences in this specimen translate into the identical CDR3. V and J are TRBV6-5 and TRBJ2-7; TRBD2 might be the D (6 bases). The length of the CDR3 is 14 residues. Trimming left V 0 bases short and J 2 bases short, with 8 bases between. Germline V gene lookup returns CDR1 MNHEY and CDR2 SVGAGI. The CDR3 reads CASSYSREAYEQYF. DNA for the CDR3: TGTGCCAGCAGTTACTCCAGGGAGGCCTACGAGCAGTACTTC.

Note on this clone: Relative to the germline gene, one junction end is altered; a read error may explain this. CDR3 region: CASTQTGEQFF. The CDR3 DNA reads TGCGCCAGCACCCAAACGGGGGAGCAGTTCTTC. The rearrangement uses TRBV4-1 and TRBJ2-1, with D possibly matching TRBD2 (5 bases). Germline V gene data show CDR1 as MGHRA and CDR2 as YSYEKL. CDR3 length: 11 amino acids.